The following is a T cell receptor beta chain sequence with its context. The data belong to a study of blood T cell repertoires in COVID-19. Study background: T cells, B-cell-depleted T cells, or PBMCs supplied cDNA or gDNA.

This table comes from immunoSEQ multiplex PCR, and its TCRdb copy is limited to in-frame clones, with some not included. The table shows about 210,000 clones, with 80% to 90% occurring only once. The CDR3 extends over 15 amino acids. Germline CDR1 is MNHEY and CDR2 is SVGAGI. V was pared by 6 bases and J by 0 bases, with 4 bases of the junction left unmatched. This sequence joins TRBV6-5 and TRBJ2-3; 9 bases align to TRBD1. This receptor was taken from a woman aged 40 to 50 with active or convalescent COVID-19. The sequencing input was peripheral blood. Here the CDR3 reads CASSGGTGSTDTQYF. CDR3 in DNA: TGTGCCAGCAGCGGGGGGACAGGGAGCACAGATACGCAGTATTTT.